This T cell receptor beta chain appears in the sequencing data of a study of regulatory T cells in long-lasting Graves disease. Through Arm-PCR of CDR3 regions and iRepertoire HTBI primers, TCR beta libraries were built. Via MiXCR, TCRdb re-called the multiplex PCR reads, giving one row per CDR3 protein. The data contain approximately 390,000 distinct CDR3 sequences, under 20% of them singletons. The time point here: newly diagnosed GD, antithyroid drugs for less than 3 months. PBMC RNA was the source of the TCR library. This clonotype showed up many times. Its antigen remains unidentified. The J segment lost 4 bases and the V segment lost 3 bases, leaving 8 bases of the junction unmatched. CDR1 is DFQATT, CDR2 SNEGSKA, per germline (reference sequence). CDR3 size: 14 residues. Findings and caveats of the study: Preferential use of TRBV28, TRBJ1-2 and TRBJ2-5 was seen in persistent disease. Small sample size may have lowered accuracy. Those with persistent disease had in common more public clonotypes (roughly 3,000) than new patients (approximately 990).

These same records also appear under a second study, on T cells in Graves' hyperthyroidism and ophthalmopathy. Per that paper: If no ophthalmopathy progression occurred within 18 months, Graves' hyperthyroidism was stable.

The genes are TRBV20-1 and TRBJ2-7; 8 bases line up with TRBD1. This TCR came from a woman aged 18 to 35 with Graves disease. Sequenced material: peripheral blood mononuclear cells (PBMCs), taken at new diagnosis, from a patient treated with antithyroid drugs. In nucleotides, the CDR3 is TGCAGTGCTAGGGGACGGACAGGGTGGTACGAGCAGTACTTC. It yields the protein CSARGRTGWYEQYF.